This TCR beta chain was sequenced in a study of shared clonotypes between healthy human individuals. Data came from immunoSEQ multiplex PCR; TCRdb stores just in-frame clones and leaves some out. The sample has about 490,000 clones, 65% to 80% seen once. The CDR3 is 17 amino acids. J was trimmed by 5 bases and V by 4 bases; bases with no gene match: 13. CDR1 is SGHRS, CDR2 YFSETQ, per germline. Specimen: PBMCs. The receptor was isolated from a middle-aged woman in good health. Some clones in this sample may be carry-over from other donors' samples. V usage is TRBV5-1 and J usage is TRBJ2-1; TRBD1 matches 9 bases. CDR3 DNA sequence: TGCGCCAGCAGCAAAAGGACAGGGGCCCTACCTGACAATGAGCAGTTCTTC. Amino acid sequence: CASSKRTGALPDNEQFF.